This T cell receptor (beta chain) is drawn from a study of regulatory T cells. Whole-study findings and limits: Patient CD8+ T cells trended toward lower Shannon entropy than controls. Patient repertoires had restricted TRB V-J pairs and skewed V and J usage, most in Tregs.

Primers: 52 TRBV forward and 13 TRBJ reverse. Repertoires were generated with immunoSEQ multiplex PCR, while TCRdb's copy carries only in-frame clones and drops some. The sample records 20,000 to 25,000 clones, roughly 93% being singletons. A couple of CD3G-deficient patients had more severe autoimmunity; all had some. Patients, 2 to 39 years old, had expanded memory T-cell proportions. Of note for this clone: Antigen unknown.

After removal of 6 bases from V and 0 bases from J, the junction contained 1 base not matched to a gene. The germline V gene has CDR1 WSHSY and CDR2 SAAADI. CDR3 length equals 14 residues. The rearrangement uses TRBV10-2 and TRBJ2-2; TRBD1 aligns across 7 bases. The TCR was taken from a child aged 2-15 years with CD3G deficiency. Sequenced sample: CD8+ T cells sorted from blood. The CDR3 coding sequence is TGCGCCAGCAGGGACAGGCCGAACACCGGGGAGCTGTTTTTT. Translation gives CASRDRPNTGELFF.